This TCR beta chain was sequenced in a study of OX40 agonist ivuxolimab in advanced cancers. Study at large: The diagnoses of dose-escalation patients were hepatocellular carcinoma, melanoma, renal cell or head and neck cancer. Study-wide points: Averaging showed that CD8+ T cells had more expanded clones than CD4+ did. Partial responders at 0.1-3.0 mg/kg had among the lowest clonal expansion.

Comment on this clone: Its target is unknown.

Sequenced by immunoSEQ multiplex PCR; TCRdb stores in-frame clones only, minus some. The sample lists tens of thousands of clones, about 90% seen once, with around 0.35% in the top ten. The V gene lost 2 bases and the J gene lost 4 bases, with 9 bases spanning the gap. Germline values: CDR1 SEHNR, CDR2 FQNEAQ (reference sequence). The CDR3 has 14 amino acids. Exclusion of a patient followed from autoimmune disease history or systemic immunosuppression. The J gene is TRBJ1-3, the V gene TRBV7-9; TRBD1 is a possible D gene (5 bases). The sequencing here drew on CD4+ or CD8+ T cells sorted from blood, taken in a trial of the OX40 agonist ivuxolimab. The receptor's source is an adult with an advanced solid tumor such as melanoma, head and neck, liver or kidney cancer. This CDR3 is CASSLKGEGNTIYF. CDR3 bases: TGTGCCAGCAGCTTAAAAGGGGAAGGAAACACCATATATTTT. Full variable domain (rest looked up from reference TRBV7-9 and TRBJ1-3): DTGVSQNPRHKITKRGQNVTFRCDPISEHNRLYWYRQTLGQGPEFLTYFQNEAQLEKSRLLSDRFSAERPKGSFSTLEIQRTEQGDSAMYLCASSLKGEGNTIYFGEGSWLTVV.